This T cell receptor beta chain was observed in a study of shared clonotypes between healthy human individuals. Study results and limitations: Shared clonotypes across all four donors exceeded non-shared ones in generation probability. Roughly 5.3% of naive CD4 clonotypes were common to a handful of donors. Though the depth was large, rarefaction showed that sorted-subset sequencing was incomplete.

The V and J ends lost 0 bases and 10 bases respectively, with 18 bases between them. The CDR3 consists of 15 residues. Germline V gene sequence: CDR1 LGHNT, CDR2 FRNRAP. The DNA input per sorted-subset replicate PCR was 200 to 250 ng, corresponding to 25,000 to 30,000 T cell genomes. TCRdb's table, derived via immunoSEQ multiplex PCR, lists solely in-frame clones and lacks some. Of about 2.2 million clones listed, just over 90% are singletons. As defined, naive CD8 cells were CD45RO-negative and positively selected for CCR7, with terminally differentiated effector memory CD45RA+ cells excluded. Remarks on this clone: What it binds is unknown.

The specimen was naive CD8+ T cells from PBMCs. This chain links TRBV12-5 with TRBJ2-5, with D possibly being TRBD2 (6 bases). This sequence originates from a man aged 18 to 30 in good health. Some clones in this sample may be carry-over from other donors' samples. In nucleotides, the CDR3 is TGTGCTAGTGGTTTGGTACTGAACCCAGTGGGGGGCCAGTACTTC. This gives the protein CASGLVLNPVGGQYF.